These 16 T cell receptor beta chains originate from one sample sequenced in a study of early T cells in non-severe SARS-CoV-2 infection. TCRdb re-derived calls from the 5' RACE reads in MiXCR, one entry per CDR3 protein. The table has roughly 99,000 distinct CDR3 sequences, over 8.5% seen once. What was sequenced was whole blood. These receptors came from an adult who was a healthcare worker with PCR-confirmed SARS-CoV-2 infection or an uninfected control (not recorded which).

CDR3 amino acids: CASYATRATQYF. The CDR3, as DNA: TGTGCCAGCTACGCGACTAGGGCTACGCAGTATTTT. This rearrangement joins TRBV12-3 or TRBV12-4 to TRBJ2-3; TRBD2 might be the D (6 bases). The V end was cut by 8 bases, the J end by 8 bases, with 14 bases between. This CDR3 has 12 amino acids.

This clonotype showed up many times. The chain carries TRBV2 and TRBJ2-7, with a possible D match to TRBD1 (6 bases). The CDR3 length is 16 residues. Germline V gene lookup returns CDR1 SNHLY and CDR2 FYNNEI. V lost 4 bases, J lost 6 bases, and 22 bases lay in between. CDR3 amino acids: CASSGVGAALMSEQYF. CDR3 DNA: TGTGCCAGCAGTGGCGTGGGGGCAGCCCTTATGAGCGAGCAGTACTTC.

This clonotype was recorded many times. This chain connects TRBV7-6 to TRBJ2-5; 10 bases line up with TRBD1. Germline V gives CDR1 SGHVS, CDR2 FNYEAQ. There are 16 residues in the CDR3. The trim removed 5 bases at V and 5 bases at J, leaving 11 bases unmatched. This CDR3 reads CASSAHRQGAGETQYF. CDR3 nucleotides: TGTGCCAGCAGCGCACACCGACAGGGGGCGGGGGAGACCCAGTACTTC.

CDR3 protein: CASSTGQALAGGWNEQFF. As DNA, the CDR3 is TGTGCCAGCAGCACCGGACAAGCACTAGCGGGAGGGTGGAATGAGCAGTTCTTC. The chain uses TRBV7-3 and TRBJ2-1; 13 nucleotides agree with TRBD2. J was trimmed by 7 bases and V by 5 bases; bases with no gene match: 14. The CDR3 is 18 residues long. CDR1 is SGHTA, CDR2 FQGTGA, per germline.

V gene TRBV3-1 combines with J gene TRBJ2-7; TRBD2 agrees at 7 bases. CDR1 LGHDT and CDR2 YNNKEL come from the germline V gene (reference sequence). V lost 1 base and J lost 3; bases outside the gene matches: 9. The CDR3 runs to 16 residues. The CDR3 spells CASSQVPSGTLYEQYF. The CDR3 DNA is TGTGCCAGCAGCCAAGTGCCTAGCGGAACCCTCTACGAGCAGTACTTC.

This clonotype occurred many times. The chain is built from TRBV6-4 and TRBJ2-7; no clear D. Trimming cost V 6 bases and J 2 bases, with 8 bases left between them. The CDR3 is 12 amino acids. Germline V CDR1 and CDR2: MRHNA, SNTAGT. Here the CDR3 DNA reads TGTGCCAGCAGAGACATAGCCTACGAGCAGTACTTC. This encodes CASRDIAYEQYF.

The V gene is TRBV4-1, the J gene TRBJ2-5, with D tentatively TRBD2 (6 bases). Trimming removed 4 bases at V and 5 bases at J, with 14 bases between. Germline V lookup: CDR1 MGHRA, CDR2 YSYEKL. This CDR3 contains 14 residues. CDR3 sequence: CASSLRDSSETQYF. CDR3 bases: TGCGCCAGCAGCCTCCGGGACTCATCGGAGACCCAGTACTTC.

The chain couples TRBV7-3 to TRBJ2-1; maybe TRBD1 (6 bases). This CDR3 has 13 amino acids. Per the germline V gene, CDR1 is SGHTA and CDR2 is FQGTGA. V shed 6 bases and J shed 8 bases, with 14 bases lying between them. CDR3 sequence: CASRPGWGHEQFF. As DNA, the CDR3 is TGTGCCAGCAGACCAGGTTGGGGGCATGAGCAGTTCTTC.

This clonotype was seen a few times. The chain uses TRBV5-1 and TRBJ2-5, with unresolved D. Trimming cost V 1 base and J 1 base, with 8 bases left between them. The CDR3 consists of 14 residues. In germline, CDR1 is SGHRS, CDR2 YFSETQ. Written as DNA, the CDR3 is TGCGCCAGCAGCTTGCAGAAGTCCCAAGAGACCCAGTACTTC. Its protein is CASSLQKSQETQYF.

This chain joins TRBV12-3 or TRBV12-4 and TRBJ2-7; D unresolved. V lost 5 bases to trimming and J lost 3 bases, with 11 bases between them. This CDR3 comprises 13 residues. The CDR3 DNA sequence: TGTGCCAGCAGTCCCACCTGGAACTACGAGCAGTACTTC. Its protein product is CASSPTWNYEQYF.

This clonotype was found a few times. The chain employs TRBV2 and TRBJ2-1; no clear D. Germline CDR1 and CDR2: SNHLY and FYNNEI. V was shortened by 3 bases and J by 9 bases, with 6 bases between the two germline ends. This CDR3 comprises 11 residues. CDR3 in DNA: TGTGCCAGCAGTGATCTGGGTGAGCAGTTCTTC. It encodes CASSDLGEQFF.

This clonotype was seen repeatedly, ten times or more. This rearrangement joins TRBV28 to TRBJ2-3, with D perhaps matching TRBD2 (5 bases). This CDR3 has 14 residues. Between the trimmed V and J ends, which lost 8 bases and 1 base, there was a span of 13 bases. Germline V lookup: CDR1 MDHEN, CDR2 SYDVKM. CDR3 protein: CASRIGRGTDTQYF. The CDR3, as DNA: TGTGCCAGCCGGATCGGGCGGGGCACAGATACGCAGTATTTT. The full variable domain, with the rest looked up from reference TRBV28 and TRBJ2-3, is DVKVTQSSRYLVKRTGEKVFLECVQDMDHENMFWYRQDPGLGLRLIYFSYDVKMKEKGDIPEGYSVSREKKERFSLILESASTNQTSMYLCASRIGRGTDTQYFGPGTRLTVL.

The V and J genes are TRBV29-1 and TRBJ1-2, with D perhaps matching TRBD1 (6 bases). This CDR3 has 12 amino acids. Germline assignment: CDR1 SQVTM and CDR2 ANQGSEA. Trimming stripped 5 bases from V and 4 bases from J, with 11 bases between. CDR3 sequence reads: CSVIRGRYGYTF. The DNA for the CDR3 is TGCAGCGTTATTCGGGGGCGCTATGGCTACACCTTC.

This rearrangement joins TRBV3-1 to TRBJ2-7, with 10 positions matching TRBD1. CDR1 is LGHDT, CDR2 YNNKEL, per germline (reference sequence). V was pared by 0 bases and J by 6 bases, with 5 bases of the junction left unmatched. The CDR3 sequence is 15 residues long. The CDR3 DNA reads TGTGCCAGCAGCCAAGAGGACAGGGGGGGGCCCGAGCAGTACTTC. Translated: CASSQEDRGGPEQYF.

In this sample, this clonotype turned up many times. The genes are TRBV20-1 and TRBJ1-2; D is ambiguous. CDR1 and CDR2 (germline): DFQATT, SNEGSKA (reference sequence). CDR3 length: 10 residues. V lost 5 bases and J 3 bases, leaving 4 bases between the germline ends. This CDR3 is CSAADYGYTF. CDR3 nucleotides: TGCAGTGCTGCCGACTATGGCTACACCTTC.

Only a few counts were recorded for this clonotype. The gene calls are TRBV4-1 and TRBJ2-5; no clear D. Germline V gene data show CDR1 as MGHRA and CDR2 as YSYEKL. CDR3 size: 15 residues. Deletions cut 3 bases from V and 1 base from J, with 12 bases between. The chain's CDR3 is CASSQRVTAQETQYF. CDR3 in DNA: TGCGCCAGCAGCCAGAGAGTCACAGCCCAAGAGACCCAGTACTTC.